The rows below give T cell receptor beta chains drawn from one sample of a study of T cell repertoires in cytomegalovirus infection. No antigen is known for these receptors. TCRdb analysed the reads with MiXCR anew, one entry per CDR3 protein. The sample records roughly 570,000 distinct CDR3 sequences, roughly 43% being singletons. The material was cultured PBMCs, obtained from culture after CMV antigen stimulation. These receptors all stem from a human donor in good health (CMV status not recorded). Some clones in this sample may be carry-over from other donors' samples. CDR3s include the opening cysteine and the closing phenylalanine or tryptophan. Fields, in order: J gene, clone size, D gene, V gene, CDR3 DNA, CDR3 protein. D genes are given only for firm matches. Only part of the rows carry a size: once, few, many, or a class if the clone is expanded.

>TRBJ1-2|few|.|TRBV7-9
TGTGCCAGCAGCCCGCGTGGAGGGGTAGACTATGGCTACACCTTC
CASSPRGGVDYGYTF
>TRBJ2-7|.|TRBD2|TRBV7-2
TGTGCCAGCAGCTTAAAGCGGGAGAGCTCCTACGAGCAGTACTTC
CASSLKRESSYEQYF
>TRBJ2-5|.|.|TRBV7-9
TGTGCCAGCACCGCAGGTGGGCGGGACCAAGAGACCCAGTACTTC
CASTAGGRDQETQYF
>TRBJ1-5|.|TRBD1|TRBV7-2
TGTGCCAGCAGCTTAGAAGTGACAGGGACCCAGCATTTT
CASSLEVTGTQHF
>TRBJ2-7|few|TRBD2|TRBV30
TGTGCCTGGACCCCAGGGGGGACTAGCGGGAACTCGCAGTACTTC
CAWTPGGTSGNSQYF
>TRBJ2-2|.|TRBD2|TRBV19
TGTGCCAGTTCGGTGCTAGCGGGAGGGCCGGGGAGCACCGGGGAGCTGTTTTTT
CASSVLAGGPGSTGELFF
>TRBJ2-7|few|TRBD1|TRBV7-8
TGTGCCAGCAGCTTTACCGGGACAGGGGTCTACGAGCAGTACTTC
CASSFTGTGVYEQYF
>TRBJ1-1|.|.|TRBV7-6
TGTGCCAGCAGCTTATCCGCTTTCGGGGTTACGAACACTGAAGCTTTCTTT
CASSLSAFGVTNTEAFF
>TRBJ2-1|.|TRBD2|TRBV12-3/TRBV12-4
TGTGCCAGCAGTCAAACGAGCGGGGGGCCCCCAGGAGTGCAGTTCTTC
CASSQTSGGPPGVQFF
>TRBJ1-3|.|.|TRBV7-4
TGTGCCAGCAGCTTAGAGAGGGCGGACACCATATATTTT
CASSLERADTIYF
>TRBJ2-5|few|TRBD1|TRBV11-2
TGTGCCAGCAGTCACGCCGGGACAGGGTTATTAGAGACCCAGTACTTC
CASSHAGTGLLETQYF
>TRBJ2-4|few|.|TRBV12-3/TRBV12-4
TGTGCCAGCAGTTTAGATCTAGCCAAAAACATTCAGTACTTC
CASSLDLAKNIQYF
>TRBJ1-5|.|.|TRBV4-1
TGCGCCAGCAGCCCTTACAGACTTAATCAGCCCCAGCATTTT
CASSPYRLNQPQHF
>TRBJ2-1|.|.|TRBV7-2
TGTGCCAGCAGCTTAAGGGGGGTCCGGGGCGGAGAGCAGTTCTTC
CASSLRGVRGGEQFF
>TRBJ2-7|.|.|TRBV6-2/TRBV6-3
TGTGCCAGCACCGACCCTGGGGCCCTCACCTACGAGCAGTACTTC
CASTDPGALTYEQYF
>TRBJ2-7|.|.|TRBV20-1
TGCAGTGCTAAGGACAGTACCTACGAGCAGTACTTC
CSAKDSTYEQYF
>TRBJ2-6|few|TRBD2|TRBV7-8
TGTGCCAGCAGCTACCGGACTAGCGGGGGACCGAGCTCTGGGGCCAACGTCCTGACTTTC
CASSYRTSGGPSSGANVLTF
>TRBJ2-1|.|TRBD2|TRBV10-2
TGCGCCAGCAGTGAGACGCGGGACTATGACAATGAGCAGTTCTTC
CASSETRDYDNEQFF
>TRBJ2-2|.|TRBD2|TRBV27
TGTGCCAGCAGCCGAATGGGCGGGGGGCTAGACACCGGGGAGCTGTTTTTT
CASSRMGGGLDTGELFF
>TRBJ1-2|.|.|TRBV4-3
TGCGCCAGCAGCCAAGAAGGAACGCAACCGGGGGTCCCCTCCCATGGCTACACCTTC
CASSQEGTQPGVPSHGYTF
>TRBJ2-6|few|TRBD1|TRBV6-1
TGTGCCAGCAGTGTGGACAGGCTACCTTACTCTGGGGCCAACGTCCTGACTTTC
CASSVDRLPYSGANVLTF
>TRBJ2-7|few|TRBD2|TRBV27
TGTGCCAGCAGTCCTAGGGGACTATCATATTACGAGCAGTACTTC
CASSPRGLSYYEQYF
>TRBJ2-1|few|.|TRBV20-1
TGCAGTGCTACTCACCCGGCGGGCCTTTACAATGAGCAGTTCTTC
CSATHPAGLYNEQFF
>TRBJ1-4|few|.|TRBV6-5
TGTGCCAGCAGTTTCGAGGGGGGTACTAATGAAAAACTGTTTTTT
CASSFEGGTNEKLFF